This T cell receptor (beta chain) was identified during a study of T cell responses to AZD1222 COVID-19 vaccine. J was trimmed by 10 bases and V by 6 bases; bases with no gene match: 11. The germline CDR1 and CDR2 sequences are LNHNV and YYDKDF (reference sequence). The CDR3 contains 13 residues. Profiling relied on immunoSEQ multiplex PCR, and the TCRdb table lists in-frame clones only, not all of them. The sample lists around 120,000 clones; roughly 90% were seen once. The input for sequencing was peripheral blood, taken on day 0 of MenACWY control vaccination. The receptor comes from an adult in good health. This sequence joins TRBV15 and TRBJ1-1; 7 bases are a match to TRBD1. The CDR3 here is CATSGRQGYRAFF. The CDR3 DNA follows: TGTGCCACCAGTGGGAGACAGGGTTATCGAGCTTTCTTT. The variable domain in full, completed from reference TRBV15 and TRBJ1-1, reads DAMVIQNPRYQVTQFGKPVTLSCSQTLNHNVMYWYQQKSSQAPKLLFHYYDKDFNNEADTPDNFQSRRPNTSFCFLDIRSPGLGDTAMYLCATSGRQGYRAFFGQGTRLTVV.